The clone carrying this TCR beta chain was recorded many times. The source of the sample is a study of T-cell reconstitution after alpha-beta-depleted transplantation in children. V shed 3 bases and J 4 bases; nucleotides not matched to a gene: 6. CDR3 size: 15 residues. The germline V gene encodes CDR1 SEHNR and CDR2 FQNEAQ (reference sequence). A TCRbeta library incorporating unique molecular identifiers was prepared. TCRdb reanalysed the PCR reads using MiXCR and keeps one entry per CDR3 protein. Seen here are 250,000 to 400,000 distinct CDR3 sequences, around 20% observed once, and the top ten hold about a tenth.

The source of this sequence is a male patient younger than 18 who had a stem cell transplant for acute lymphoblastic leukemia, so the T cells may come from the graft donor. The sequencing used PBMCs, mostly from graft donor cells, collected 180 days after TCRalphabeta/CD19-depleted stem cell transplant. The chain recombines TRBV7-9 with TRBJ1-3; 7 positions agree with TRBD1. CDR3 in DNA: TGTGCCAGCAGCTTCACGACAGGGTTCGGAAACACCATATATTTT. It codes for CASSFTTGFGNTIYF. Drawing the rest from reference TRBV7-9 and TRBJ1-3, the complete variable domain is DTGVSQNPRHKITKRGQNVTFRCDPISEHNRLYWYRQTLGQGPEFLTYFQNEAQLEKSRLLSDRFSAERPKGSFSTLEIQRTEQGDSAMYLCASSFTTGFGNTIYFGEGSWLTVV.